These 13 T cell receptor beta chains were all obtained from the same sample, sequenced in a study of blood T cell repertoires in COVID-19. TCRdb keeps only in-frame clones here, not all; method: immunoSEQ multiplex PCR. This sample yields more than 90,000 clones, of which approximately 89% are seen a single time; 11% belongs to the top ten. The sequenced sample consisted of peripheral blood. The receptors were sampled from a woman aged 30 to 39 with acute or convalescent COVID-19.

The V call is TRBV11-2, the J call TRBJ2-7; D perhaps matches TRBD1 (6 bases). The germline V gene has CDR1 SGHAT and CDR2 FQNNGV. CDR3 length equals 14 residues. Trimming shortened V by 1 base and J by 3 bases, and 10 bases separated the two germline ends. CDR3 residues: CASSLAPRGYEQYF. Here the CDR3 DNA reads TGTGCCAGCAGCTTAGCCCCCAGGGGCTACGAGCAGTACTTC.

This chain joins TRBV11-1 and TRBJ2-3; 8 bases fit TRBD1. The V gene end was trimmed by 1 base and the J gene end by 6 bases; junction bases not matched to a gene: 6. The CDR3 has 15 residues. Germline-derived CDR1 and CDR2 are SGHAT and FQDESV (reference sequence). The DNA for the CDR3 is TGTGCCAGCAGCTTAGAGGGACAGGTCCTCGATACGCAGTATTTT. Protein: CASSLEGQVLDTQYF.

This chain uses TRBV28 with TRBJ1-1, with TRBD1 matching 7 bases. Trimming removed 9 bases from V and 4 bases from J; junction bases left unmatched: 17. The CDR3 contains 16 residues. CDR1 is MDHEN and CDR2 is SYDVKM in the germline V gene. The CDR3 loop reads CASRISQDRSSTEAFF. CDR3 DNA sequence: TGTGCCAGTCGGATATCCCAGGACAGGTCGAGCACTGAAGCTTTCTTT.

The chain joins TRBV7-2 to TRBJ1-6; D not certain. The CDR3 is made up of 15 amino acids. The V end lost 5 bases, the J end lost 5 bases, and 13 bases lay between the germline ends. The germline gives CDR1 SGHTA, CDR2 FQGNSA. CDR3 protein: CASSRQRPNNSPLHF. CDR3 nucleotide sequence: TGTGCCAGCAGCCGCCAGCGACCCAATAATTCACCCCTCCACTTT.

This chain connects TRBV5-1 to TRBJ1-3; D might be TRBD1 (5 bases). V lost 2 bases to trimming and J lost 4 bases, with 7 bases between them. There are 13 residues in the CDR3. Germline V gene data show CDR1 as SGHRS and CDR2 as YFSETQ. The CDR3: CASSLTGGNTIYF. CDR3 sequence (DNA): TGCGCCAGCAGCTTAACAGGAGGAAACACCATATATTTT.

This chain connects TRBV7-8 to TRBJ1-1; no firm D call. The CDR3 runs to 11 residues. The germline CDR1 and CDR2 sequences are SGHVS and FQNEAQ. With 6 bases removed from V and 0 bases from J, the gap between germline ends came to 2 bases. The CDR3 DNA reads as TGTGCCAGCAGTATGAACACTGAAGCTTTCTTT. It specifies CASSMNTEAFF.

J is TRBJ1-2 and V is TRBV21-1; no check of the table's D call, TRBD1, against the DNA was made. TRBV21-1 is recorded as a pseudogene. This CDR3 is built from 16 residues. CDR3 nucleotides: TGTGCCAGCAGCAAAATTGACCGGGACAGGGACTACGGCTACACCTTC. Amino acid sequence: CASSKIDRDRDYGYTF.

The rearrangement joins TRBV6-5 to TRBJ1-3; a weak D match, TRBD1 (5 bases). There are 15 residues in the CDR3. Germline lookup yields CDR1 MNHEY and CDR2 SVGAGI. The ends were cut back, 0 bases at V and 5 bases at J, with 11 bases in the middle. The CDR3 sequence: CASSYSWGDRNTIYF. The CDR3 DNA is TGTGCCAGCAGTTACTCCTGGGGGGATAGAAACACCATATATTTT.

V is TRBV27 and J is TRBJ1-2, with 7 bases fitting TRBD1. Germline trimming cut 5 bases from V and 7 bases from J; bases unmatched to any gene: 7. CDR1 and CDR2 (germline): MNHEY, SMNVEV (reference sequence). The CDR3 length is 13 residues. Here the CDR3 DNA reads TGTGCCAGCAGTCCAGCCGGGACAGTTGGCTACACCTTC. Its protein is CASSPAGTVGYTF.

The genes are TRBV9 and TRBJ2-1; 11 nucleotides match TRBD1. This CDR3 has 15 amino acids. V shed 1 base, J shed 10 bases, and the junction held 7 bases outside the gene matches. Germline V gene data show CDR1 as SGDLS and CDR2 as YYNGEE. CDR3 residues: CASSVIGQGAGEQFF. The CDR3 region has the DNA TGTGCCAGCAGCGTAATCGGACAGGGGGCGGGAGAGCAGTTCTTC.

This rearrangement joins TRBV9 to TRBJ1-5; D possibly corresponds to TRBD1 (5 bases). V lost 0 bases, J lost 6 bases, and 7 bases lay in between. This CDR3 is 13 amino acids long. The germline gives CDR1 SGDLS, CDR2 YYNGEE. CDR3 DNA sequence: TGTGCCAGCAGCGTAGGGGGGGGTCAGCCCCAGCATTTT. As protein: CASSVGGGQPQHF.

The chain recombines TRBV9 with TRBJ1-1; no clear D gene. Germline CDR1 and CDR2: SGDLS and YYNGEE. The CDR3 is made up of 12 amino acids. V gave up 0 bases and J gave up 3 bases, with 3 bases separating them. CDR3 protein: CASSVVDTEAFF. CDR3 DNA: TGTGCCAGCAGCGTAGTAGACACTGAAGCTTTCTTT.

The V and J genes are TRBV12-3 or TRBV12-4 and TRBJ2-3; the D is unclear. The V and J ends lost 2 bases and 8 bases respectively, with 5 bases between them. This CDR3 has 11 amino acids. CDR3 loop: CASSLSVTQYF. CDR3 nucleotides: TGTGCCAGCAGTTTATCTGTTACGCAGTATTTT.